This TCR beta chain was sequenced in a study of control samples from healthy donors and cancer patients. The germline V gene encodes CDR1 SGHRS and CDR2 YFSETQ. After removal of 4 bases from V and 5 bases from J, the junction contained 3 bases not matched to a gene. The CDR3 is made up of 14 amino acids. Assay: immunoSEQ multiplex PCR; the TCRdb copy retains only in-frame clones and omits some. In the table there are 150,000 to 190,000 clones, over 85% of which are singletons. Sequenced input: blood. V usage is TRBV5-1 and J usage is TRBJ2-3; 11 nucleotides match TRBD2. This TCR was recovered from a man aged 50-60 years in good health. The CDR3 here is CASSLGTSGDTQYF. CDR3 nucleotides: TGCGCCAGCAGCCTAGGGACTAGCGGAGATACGCAGTATTTT.